A single sample is the source of the 10 T cell receptor beta chains below, sequenced in a study of shared clonotypes between healthy human individuals. TCRdb keeps only in-frame clones here, not all; method: immunoSEQ multiplex PCR. Of 2 million to 2.5 million clones listed, approximately 94% are singletons. The specimen was naive CD4+ T cells sorted from blood. Subset: CD45RA+ positively selected. The receptor source for this set is a man aged 18-30 years in good health.

The chain is built from TRBV7-9 and TRBJ1-6; D gene unclear. The CDR3 has 13 residues. Germline lookup yields CDR1 SEHNR and CDR2 FQNEAQ (reference sequence). V was pared by 4 bases and J by 9 bases, with 10 bases between. The CDR3 spells CASSYQESSPLHF. The CDR3 coding sequence is TGTGCCAGCAGCTACCAGGAAAGTTCACCCCTCCACTTT.

V gene TRBV7-2 combines with J gene TRBJ2-7, with TRBD2 identical over 7 bases. This CDR3 has 14 residues. The trim removed 2 bases at V and 7 bases at J, leaving 8 bases unmatched. CDR1 SGHTA and CDR2 FQGNSA come from the germline V gene. The CDR3 coding sequence is TGTGCCAGCAGCTTATGGCCGGGAGCGGGAGAGCAGTACTTC. This codes for CASSLWPGAGEQYF.

The rearrangement links TRBV2 to TRBJ2-7; D is perhaps TRBD1 (6 bases). V lost 4 bases to trimming and J lost 5 bases, with 12 bases between them. CDR1 SNHLY and CDR2 FYNNEI come from the germline V gene. The CDR3 spans 13 residues. The CDR3 DNA reads TGTGCCAGCAGTGCCAGGGGTAATAACGAGCAGTACTTC. Translated: CASSARGNNEQYF.

The V gene is TRBV11-2, the J gene TRBJ1-3; the match to TRBD1 covers 8 bases. Germline assignment: CDR1 SGHAT and CDR2 FQNNGV. CDR3 length: 16 residues. The J segment lost 4 bases and the V segment lost 6 bases, leaving 11 bases of the junction unmatched. CDR3 nucleotide sequence: TGTGCCAGCAGACTCAGGCAGGGGGCGTCCGGAAACACCATATATTTT. Protein sequence: CASRLRQGASGNTIYF.

A note on this clone: The same CDR3 is also encoded by other DNA sequences in this sample. The chain joins TRBV6-1 to TRBJ2-7; D ambiguous. Trimming cost V 3 bases and J 6 bases, with 6 bases left between them. The CDR3 contains 11 residues. The germline V gene has CDR1 MNHNS and CDR2 SASEGT. Here the CDR3 reads CASSDFSEQYF. For the CDR3, the DNA is TGTGCCAGCAGTGATTTCTCCGAGCAGTACTTC.

Worth noting for this clone: Other DNA sequences in the same sample also yield this CDR3. This chain's CDR3 is CASSYLGGAYEQYF. CDR3 nucleotides: TGTGCCAGCAGTTACCTGGGGGGGGCCTACGAGCAGTACTTC. The chain recombines TRBV6-5 with TRBJ2-7; 7 bases match TRBD2. CDR1 and CDR2 (germline): MNHEY, SVGAGI. This CDR3 region has 14 residues. The J segment lost 2 bases and the V segment lost 2 bases, leaving 3 bases of the junction unmatched.

This rearrangement joins TRBV28 to TRBJ2-3; no definite D call. The CDR3 consists of 11 residues. The germline V and J ends were trimmed by 5 bases and 6 bases, with 6 bases remaining between them. Germline lookup yields CDR1 MDHEN and CDR2 SYDVKM. CDR3 DNA sequence: TGTGCCAGCAGTCGAGTGGATACGCAGTATTTT. Its translation is CASSRVDTQYF. Full variable domain (remainder filled in from reference TRBV28 and TRBJ2-3): DVKVTQSSRYLVKRTGEKVFLECVQDMDHENMFWYRQDPGLGLRLIYFSYDVKMKEKGDIPEGYSVSREKKERFSLILESASTNQTSMYLCASSRVDTQYFGPGTRLTVL.

As regards this clone: Additional DNA sequences in this sample encode the identical CDR3. The chain joins TRBV5-1 to TRBJ2-3; D is possibly TRBD2 (7 bases). The CDR3 consists of 15 residues. CDR1 SGHRS and CDR2 YFSETQ come from the germline V gene. V gave up 5 bases and J gave up 3 bases, with 16 bases separating them. As DNA, the CDR3 is TGCGCCAGCAGTTTGCGGGGGCGCGGAACAGATACGCAGTATTTT. Translating it yields CASSLRGRGTDTQYF.

The J gene is TRBJ2-3, the V gene TRBV5-1; D may correspond to TRBD1 or TRBD2 (5 bases each). The CDR3 contains 15 residues. Germline V gives CDR1 SGHRS, CDR2 YFSETQ. Trimming took off 0 bases at V and 2 bases at J, with 10 bases between the two ends. The CDR3 spells CASSLDGANTDTQYF. The CDR3, as DNA: TGCGCCAGCAGCTTGGACGGGGCGAACACAGATACGCAGTATTTT.

The rearrangement joins TRBV10-1 to TRBJ2-7; 8 nucleotides agree with TRBD2. CDR3 size: 16 residues. V lost 2 bases and J lost 0; bases outside the gene matches: 6. Germline V gene sequence: CDR1 WNHNN, CDR2 SYGVQD (reference sequence). DNA of the CDR3: TGCGCCAGCAGTGAGGCGGCGGGGGGTTCCTCCTACGAGCAGTACTTC. It specifies CASSEAAGGSSYEQYF.